This TCR beta chain was identified in a study of T cells after yellow fever vaccination. Study as a whole: Fractions of limited cellularity were prepared by means of SMART-Seq v4 Ultra Low Input. Overall study findings and caveats: A limited proportion of clonotypes was detected within both the CD4 and CD8 compartments. Bulk-population clonotypes that are abundant could appear as contaminants in FACS-sorted repertoires. Re-detected after boosting: most primary clones, almost 98% of CD4 and less than 90% of CD8.

This clonotype was picked up many times. What it recognizes is unknown. The DNA is left out, because the CDR3 cannot be placed on it with certainty; the CDR3 is given as TCRdb lists it. TCRdb independently ran MiXCR on the 5' RACE reads; one entry per CDR3 protein. The sample shows some 240,000 distinct CDR3 sequences, over 3% of them seen only once. Germline-derived CDR1 and CDR2 are KGHDR and SFDVKD. The CDR3 length equals 15 residues, ends included. This chain joins TRBV24-1 and TRBJ2-1; TRBD1, as called in the table, went unchecked against the DNA. This specimen was PBMCs, taken 15 days after the yellow fever booster vaccination. The source is a man aged 18 to 30 who received the YFV17D yellow fever vaccine. This CDR3 is CATSDFGEGSDEQFF.